Presented here are 27 T cell receptor beta chains from one specimen sequenced in a study of regulatory T cells in long-lasting Graves disease. Combining iRepertoire HTBI primers with Arm-PCR of CDR3 regions, the authors built TCR beta libraries. TCRdb analysed the multiplex PCR reads with MiXCR anew, one entry per CDR3 protein. There are a few hundred thousand distinct CDR3 sequences in the sample; under 25% occur only once, and roughly 50% lies in the top ten. Specified time point: persistent/refractory GD, antithyroid drugs over 5 years with positive TRAb. Researchers made the TCR library from RNA that was extracted from PBMCs. The specimen comprised peripheral blood mononuclear cells (PBMCs), sampled when the disease was refractory, from a patient treated with antithyroid drugs. The receptors shown here come from a female donor with Graves disease.

This chain connects TRBV15 to TRBJ2-1; D perhaps matches TRBD2 (5 bases). Looked up from germline, CDR1 is LNHNV and CDR2 is YYDKDF (reference sequence). V lost 5 bases to trimming and J lost 5 bases, with 19 bases between them. This CDR3 is built from 16 residues. The DNA of the CDR3 is TGTGCCACCAGCCCCTCTAGGATGATCGGGGACAATGAGCAGTTCTTC. Translated: CATSPSRMIGDNEQFF. Complete variable domain (other parts from reference TRBV15 and TRBJ2-1): DAMVIQNPRYQVTQFGKPVTLSCSQTLNHNVMYWYQQKSSQAPKLLFHYYDKDFNNEADTPDNFQSRRPNTSFCFLDIRSPGLGDTAMYLCATSPSRMIGDNEQFFGPGTRLTVL.

This clonotype was counted once. The chain is built from TRBV25-1 and TRBJ2-3; TRBD2 agrees at 9 bases. The V gene's germline CDR1 is MGHDK and CDR2 SYGVNS. The CDR3 length is 14 residues. V dropped 3 bases and J dropped 8; count of bases not matched to a gene: 6. CDR3 nucleotide sequence: TGTGCCAGCAGTGAGCTCAGGGGACTAGCTACGCAGTATTTT. Translating gives CASSELRGLATQYF. Drawing the rest from reference TRBV25-1 and TRBJ2-3, the complete variable domain is EADIYQTPRYLVIGTGKKITLECSQTMGHDKMYWYQQDPGMELHLIHYSYGVNSTEKGDLSSESTVSRIRTEHFPLTLESARPSHTSQYLCASSELRGLATQYFGPGTRLTVL.

The chain carries TRBV28 and TRBJ2-3, with no clear D. The ends were cut back, 7 bases at V and 6 bases at J, with 11 bases in the middle. This CDR3 has 12 amino acids. The germline V gene has CDR1 MDHEN and CDR2 SYDVKM. Here the CDR3 DNA reads TGTGCCAGCACCCTGGGAAGGGATACGCAGTATTTT. Its translation: CASTLGRDTQYF.

This clonotype was detected ten times or more. V gene TRBV3-1 combines with J gene TRBJ1-2, with D maybe TRBD1 (6 bases). This CDR3 is built from 15 residues. V gave up 5 bases and J gave up 8 bases, with 21 bases separating them. CDR1 is LGHDT, CDR2 YNNKEL, per germline (reference sequence). CDR3 in amino acids: CASSGPGEVEEGYTF. The CDR3 coding sequence is TGTGCCAGCAGCGGGCCAGGGGAGGTGGAGGAAGGCTACACCTTC.

This clonotype was detected many times. The chain joins TRBV7-2 to TRBJ2-2; D is undetermined. CDR3 size: 16 residues. CDR1 and CDR2 from the germline V gene are SGHTA and FQGNSA. V lost 4 bases and J lost 0, with 12 bases in between. The CDR3 is CASSYRNFANTGELFF. CDR3 DNA sequence: TGTGCCAGCAGCTACCGAAACTTCGCGAACACCGGGGAGCTGTTTTTT.

J is TRBJ2-7 and V is TRBV10-1, with 9 positions matching TRBD1. V was pared by 6 bases and J by 0 bases, with 3 bases of the junction left unmatched. The germline V gene has CDR1 WNHNN and CDR2 SYGVQD (reference sequence). This CDR3 is built from 14 residues. CDR3 DNA sequence: TGCGCCAGCAGGACAGGGGGATACTCCTACGAGCAGTACTTC. As protein: CASRTGGYSYEQYF.

This clonotype was picked up a small number of times. The genes are TRBV2 and TRBJ2-3; 15 bases map to TRBD2. Trimming at V came to 6 bases and at J to 6 bases, leaving 10 bases not matched to a gene. There are 17 residues in the CDR3. Germline V gene sequence: CDR1 SNHLY, CDR2 FYNNEI. The CDR3 region is CASRGTSGRSLTDTQYF. The CDR3 DNA reads as TGTGCCAGCAGGGGGACTAGCGGGAGGTCCCTCACGGATACGCAGTATTTT.

J is TRBJ2-3 and V is TRBV20-1; D is uncertain. The CDR3 extends over 13 amino acids. The V gene lost 3 bases and the J gene lost 4 bases, with 11 bases spanning the gap. Per the germline V gene, CDR1 is DFQATT and CDR2 is SNEGSKA (reference sequence). The CDR3 DNA sequence: TGCAGTGCTAGTGGGGTAGTTGCAGATACGCAGTATTTT. Translated: CSASGVVADTQYF.

This clonotype was picked up a small number of times. The rearrangement links TRBV7-9 to TRBJ2-7; D call uncertain. Germline values: CDR1 SEHNR, CDR2 FQNEAQ (reference sequence). The CDR3 has 15 amino acids. With 4 bases removed from V and 2 bases from J, the gap between germline ends came to 15 bases. CDR3 amino acids: CASSSQGILAYEQYF. Written as DNA, the CDR3 is TGTGCCAGCAGCTCCCAAGGGATTTTGGCCTACGAGCAGTACTTC.

Only one count was recorded for this clonotype. The chain couples TRBV7-9 to TRBJ2-7; TRBD2 matches at 7 bases. Germline-derived CDR1 and CDR2 are SEHNR and FQNEAQ (reference sequence). V was pared by 4 bases and J by 6 bases, with 12 bases of the junction left unmatched. The CDR3 is 15 residues long. CDR3 amino acids: CASSSGLGLLTEQYF. CDR3 nucleotides: TGTGCCAGCAGCTCAGGACTAGGACTTCTGACCGAGCAGTACTTC.

This sequence joins TRBV27 and TRBJ2-7, with 7 bases matching TRBD1. This CDR3 has 15 amino acids. V shed 4 bases, J shed 6 bases, and the junction held 12 bases outside the gene matches. Germline V gene lookup returns CDR1 MNHEY and CDR2 SMNVEV (reference sequence). The CDR3 DNA sequence: TGTGCCAGCAGTTCCTGGGACAGAGTCCCGTTCGAGCAGTACTTC. Protein sequence: CASSSWDRVPFEQYF.

The chain recombines TRBV27 with TRBJ1-1; D gene unclear. CDR3 length equals 11 residues. CDR1 is MNHEY and CDR2 is SMNVEV in the germline V gene (reference sequence). The CDR3 reads CASGTLSRAFF. The CDR3 region has the DNA TGTGCTTCAGGTACCCTGAGTAGGGCTTTCTTT.

The chain joins TRBV14 to TRBJ2-2; D unresolved. Germline values: CDR1 SGHDN, CDR2 FVKESK. Deletions cut 3 bases from V and 5 bases from J, with 13 bases between. The CDR3 is made up of 15 amino acids. CDR3 sequence: CASSQLAAATGELFF. Written as DNA, the CDR3 is TGTGCCAGCAGCCAGCTTGCAGCTGCTACCGGGGAGCTGTTTTTT.

This chain joins TRBV7-3 and TRBJ2-6; 10 bases align to TRBD2. CDR1 is SGHTA, CDR2 FQGTGA, per germline. V trimming: 8 bases; J trimming: 2 bases; junction bases outside the gene matches: 9. This CDR3 has 17 amino acids. CDR3 region: CASRAGGPITGANVLTF. CDR3 nucleotides: TGTGCCAGCCGAGCGGGAGGGCCTATTACTGGGGCCAACGTCCTGACTTTC.

The chain uses TRBV29-1 and TRBJ2-2, with 7 bases aligning to TRBD1. J lost 4 bases, V lost 7 bases, and 15 bases had no gene match. Germline CDR1 is SQVTM and CDR2 is ANQGSEA. This CDR3 region has 16 residues. This CDR3 is CSGVFPGTVGTGELFF. CDR3 DNA sequence: TGCAGCGGAGTCTTCCCCGGGACAGTAGGCACCGGGGAGCTGTTTTTT.

There are many counts of this clonotype. The chain links TRBV28 to TRBJ1-1; 8 bases are shared with TRBD1. In germline, CDR1 is MDHEN, CDR2 SYDVKM. CDR3 length: 17 amino acids. V dropped 2 bases and J dropped 3; count of bases not matched to a gene: 11. The CDR3 loop reads CASSLDAGGRLDTEAFF. CDR3 nucleotide sequence: TGTGCCAGCAGTTTAGACGCAGGGGGCCGACTGGACACTGAAGCTTTCTTT.

This chain uses TRBV11-2 with TRBJ2-3; TRBD2 aligns across 7 bases. The CDR3 is made up of 16 amino acids. The trim removed 5 bases at V and 4 bases at J, leaving 12 bases unmatched. Germline assignment: CDR1 SGHAT and CDR2 FQNNGV. The CDR3 reads CASSKGPSGTADTQYF. The DNA for the CDR3 is TGTGCCAGCAGCAAGGGGCCCAGCGGGACGGCAGATACGCAGTATTTT.

The V and J genes are TRBV2 and TRBJ1-3; TRBD1 is a possible D gene (5 bases). This CDR3 is 13 amino acids long. Germline V lookup: CDR1 SNHLY, CDR2 FYNNEI. V lost 8 bases, J lost 4 bases, and 12 bases lay in between. The CDR3 bases are TGTGCCAGCCACTGGGCAGGGGGAAACACCATATATTTT. This encodes CASHWAGGNTIYF. Full variable domain (outside the CDR3, taken from reference TRBV2 and TRBJ1-3): EPEVTQTPSHQVTQMGQEVILRCVPISNHLYFYWYRQILGQKVEFLVSFYNNEISEKSEIFDDQFSVERPDGSNFTLKIRSTKLEDSAMYFCASHWAGGNTIYFGEGSWLTVV.

This clonotype has just a few counts. This chain links TRBV15 with TRBJ2-5; tentative D call: TRBD1 (5 bases). The V and J ends lost 0 bases and 0 bases respectively, with 14 bases between them. Germline loops: CDR1 LNHNV, CDR2 YYDKDF (reference sequence). The CDR3 runs 17 residues. This CDR3 is CATSRDRGWTHQETQYF. The CDR3 bases are TGTGCCACCAGCAGAGATAGGGGTTGGACCCACCAAGAGACCCAGTACTTC.

This sequence joins TRBV11-2 and TRBJ2-1; D not resolved. The length of the CDR3 is 13 residues. The V and J ends lost 4 bases and 6 bases respectively, with 10 bases between them. Germline values: CDR1 SGHAT, CDR2 FQNNGV. Here the CDR3 DNA reads TGTGCCAGCAGCTCTAACTGGGCCAATGAGCAGTTCTTC. Translated: CASSSNWANEQFF.

This clonotype was seen many times. The chain has TRBV6-5 and TRBJ1-2, with D unclear. Looked up from germline, CDR1 is MNHEY and CDR2 is SVGAGI. This CDR3 is 14 amino acids long. The V and J ends lost 2 bases and 1 base respectively, with 8 bases between them. CDR3 bases: TGTGCCAGCAGTTACGGTGCACTTAACTATGGCTACACCTTC. Translated, it gives CASSYGALNYGYTF.

The chain couples TRBV28 to TRBJ2-1, with D perhaps TRBD2 (5 bases). Germline values: CDR1 MDHEN, CDR2 SYDVKM. The CDR3 has 15 residues. With 5 bases removed from V and 10 bases from J, the gap between germline ends came to 21 bases. CDR3 amino acids: CASSGPSAVRREQFF. CDR3 coding DNA: TGTGCCAGCAGTGGGCCGAGTGCGGTCCGGAGGGAGCAGTTCTTC.

The rearrangement links TRBV7-9 to TRBJ1-2; the D is unclear. The V end was cut by 1 base, the J end by 6 bases, with 12 bases between. The CDR3 has 14 amino acids. The germline V gene has CDR1 SEHNR and CDR2 FQNEAQ (reference sequence). In nucleotides, the CDR3 is TGTGCCAGCAGCTTAGTTGCGCAGCACCATGGCTACACCTTC. Amino acid sequence: CASSLVAQHHGYTF.

The CDR3 loop reads CASSPFDRGTGNTIYF. The CDR3 nucleotides are TGTGCCAGCTCACCCTTCGACAGGGGGACAGGAAACACCATATATTTT. This chain connects TRBV18 to TRBJ1-3; 9 bases are shared with TRBD1. The germline gives CDR1 KGHSH, CDR2 LQKENI. V shed 3 bases and J 4 bases; nucleotides not matched to a gene: 7. This CDR3 is built from 16 residues.

This clonotype showed up just a few times. The rearrangement uses TRBV6-1 and TRBJ2-5; 8 nucleotides line up with TRBD2. From germline, CDR1 is MNHNS and CDR2 SASEGT. V shed 0 bases, J shed 7 bases, and the junction held 7 bases outside the gene matches. CDR3 length equals 15 residues. Here the CDR3 DNA reads TGTGCCAGCAGTGAAGCGCGGGGGGTGATAGGGACCCAGTACTTC. This translates into CASSEARGVIGTQYF.

Worth noting for this clonotype: This may arise from a read error, as a much more abundant clone is one base away. This sequence joins TRBV28 and TRBJ1-1; no firm D call. CDR3 size: 14 residues. The germline V gene encodes CDR1 MDHEN and CDR2 SYDVKM. The CDR3 sequence: CASSSPPVDTEALF. The CDR3 coding sequence is TGTGCCAGCAGTTCTCCGCCGGTTGACACTGAAGCTCTCTTT.

Only a few counts were recorded for this clonotype. The chain links TRBV6-2 or TRBV6-3 to TRBJ2-7; D ambiguous. Trimming took 8 bases from V and 3 from J, leaving 8 bases between them. This CDR3 contains 11 residues. Germline V gene sequence: CDR1 MNHEY, CDR2 SVGEGT. The CDR3 loop reads CASGSFYEQYF. Written as DNA, the CDR3 is TGTGCCAGCGGCAGCTTCTACGAGCAGTACTTC.